These 32 T cell receptor beta chains came from one sample sequenced in a study of OX40 agonist ivuxolimab in advanced cancers. Produced via immunoSEQ multiplex PCR; TCRdb's table is partial and in-frame only. The sample contains tens of thousands of clones, 80% to 95% of which appear only once. This specimen was CD4+ or CD8+ T cells sorted from blood, taken in a trial of the OX40 agonist ivuxolimab. The receptors come from an adult with an advanced solid tumor such as melanoma, head and neck, liver or kidney cancer.

This rearrangement joins TRBV5-1 to TRBJ1-1; maybe TRBD1 (5 bases). Per germline, CDR1 SGHRS and CDR2 YFSETQ. The CDR3 runs to 13 residues. V was clipped by 2 bases and J by 6 bases, with 11 bases between them. CDR3: CASSFGGRAEAFF. The CDR3 nucleotides read TGCGCCAGCAGCTTCGGGGGACGGGCTGAAGCTTTCTTT.

The chain employs TRBV5-5 and TRBJ1-2; D is possibly TRBD1 (5 bases). CDR1 is SGHKS, CDR2 YYEKEE, per germline (reference sequence). CDR3 length: 14 amino acids. Trimming took off 2 bases at V and 5 bases at J, with 13 bases between the two ends. The CDR3 region is CASSLSREKYGYTF. The CDR3 bases are TGTGCCAGCAGCTTAAGCAGGGAGAAATATGGCTACACCTTC.

The chain employs TRBV2 and TRBJ2-4, with unresolved D. CDR3 size: 10 residues. V was clipped by 6 bases and J by 6 bases, with 3 bases between them. Germline V gene lookup returns CDR1 SNHLY and CDR2 FYNNEI. CDR3 region: CASSRNIQYF. In DNA form, the CDR3 reads TGTGCCAGCAGCAGAAACATTCAGTACTTC.

The CDR3: CASSERPGGRNQPQHF. CDR3 nucleotides: TGTGCCAGCAGTGAGAGACCAGGGGGGAGGAATCAGCCCCAGCATTTT. This chain joins TRBV6-1 and TRBJ1-5, with 7 bases matching TRBD1. Unmatched junction bases numbered 9, after V lost 3 bases and J lost 4 bases. Germline V lookup: CDR1 MNHNS, CDR2 SASEGT. The CDR3 length is 16 residues.

The CDR3 DNA sequence: TGCGCCAGCAGTGACCAGCAAAATCAGCCCCAGCATTTT. Its translation: CASSDQQNQPQHF. The chain links TRBV10-2 to TRBJ1-5; D gene unclear. The CDR3 has 13 amino acids. V lost 3 bases to trimming and J lost 4 bases, with 7 bases between them. Germline CDR1 and CDR2: WSHSY and SAAADI.

V usage is TRBV5-4 and J usage is TRBJ2-1, with D possibly being TRBD2 (5 bases). Trimming stripped 1 base from V and 9 bases from J, with 11 bases between. This CDR3 has 13 residues. CDR1 and CDR2 (germline): SGHNT, YYREEE (reference sequence). CDR3 residues: CASSLTRAPEQFF. CDR3 sequence (DNA): TGTGCCAGCAGCTTGACTAGAGCTCCTGAGCAGTTCTTC.

This clone was picked up one time. The V gene is TRBV2, the J gene TRBJ1-3, with a possible D match to TRBD1 (6 bases). The germline gives CDR1 SNHLY, CDR2 FYNNEI. The CDR3 runs to 17 residues. V dropped 2 bases and J dropped 1 base, with 15 bases sitting between them. The CDR3 is CASSEHGTGLSGNTIYF. The CDR3 coding sequence is TGTGCCAGCAGTGAACACGGCACAGGGCTATCTGGAAACACCATATATTTT.

Points on this clone: The identical CDR3 is also encoded by other nucleotide sequences in the sample. CDR3 bases: TGCAGTGCTAGAGAGAACACTGAAGCTTTCTTT. It translates to CSARENTEAFF. This chain links TRBV20-1 with TRBJ1-1; D remains unclear. The CDR3 has 11 residues. Deletions cut 0 bases from V and 1 base from J, with 0 bases between. Germline V gene data show CDR1 as DFQATT and CDR2 as SNEGSKA (reference sequence).

The chain uses TRBV9 and TRBJ1-1; tentatively, D is TRBD1 (5 bases). This CDR3 spans 15 amino acids. Germline loops: CDR1 SGDLS, CDR2 YYNGEE. Trimming took 0 bases from V and 1 from J, leaving 10 bases between them. As DNA, the CDR3 is TGTGCCAGCAGCGTAGAGGGGCGGGCGAACACTGAAGCTTTCTTT. Residues: CASSVEGRANTEAFF.

The chain carries TRBV11-2 and TRBJ2-2; D gene unclear. The CDR3 loop spans 13 amino acids. V was cut by 1 base and J by 7 bases, with 7 bases left in between. From germline, CDR1 is SGHAT and CDR2 FQNNGV. The CDR3 DNA reads as TGTGCCAGCAGCTTAGGGGGTTACGGGGAGCTGTTTTTT. This translates into CASSLGGYGELFF. Variable domain in full (rest from reference TRBV11-2 and TRBJ2-2): EAGVAQSPRYKIIEKRQSVAFWCNPISGHATLYWYQQILGQGPKLLIQFQNNGVVDDSQLPKDRFSAERLKGVDSTLKIQPAKLEDSAVYLCASSLGGYGELFFGEGSRLTVL.

The gene calls are TRBV6-5 and TRBJ1-1, with 7 bases that match TRBD1. Trimming removed 6 bases from V and 6 bases from J; junction bases left unmatched: 7. Germline-derived CDR1 and CDR2 are MNHEY and SVGAGI. This CDR3 spans 13 amino acids. CDR3 residues: CASRGTGEAEAFF. The CDR3 DNA is TGTGCCAGCAGGGGAACAGGGGAAGCTGAAGCTTTCTTT.

The chain has TRBV7-6 and TRBJ1-1; tentative D call: TRBD1 (6 bases). There are 15 residues in the CDR3. Germline-derived CDR1 and CDR2 are SGHVS and FNYEAQ. Trimming took off 6 bases at V and 3 bases at J, with 17 bases between the two ends. For the CDR3, the DNA is TGTGCCAGCAGTTATACCCAGGGGACCCACACTGAAGCTTTCTTT. Protein: CASSYTQGTHTEAFF.

This clone was observed a single time. The CDR3 DNA sequence: TGTGCCAGCAGCCATCCAACGGGGGGGACCCAGTACTTC. Its protein product is CASSHPTGGTQYF. V and J are TRBV14 and TRBJ2-5, with 7 bases aligning to TRBD2. The CDR3 contains 13 residues. V was pared by 3 bases and J by 7 bases, with 5 bases of the junction left unmatched. Germline CDR1 is SGHDN and CDR2 is FVKESK.

The rearrangement uses TRBV5-1 and TRBJ1-5; 7 bases line up with TRBD1. After removal of 0 bases from V and 2 bases from J, the junction contained 2 bases not matched to a gene. This CDR3 is built from 15 residues. The germline CDR1 and CDR2 sequences are SGHRS and YFSETQ. In nucleotides, the CDR3 is TGCGCCAGCAGCTTGGCTGGACAGGGCAATCAGCCCCAGCATTTT. This encodes CASSLAGQGNQPQHF.

This chain connects TRBV7-2 to TRBJ2-2; 8 bases are a match to TRBD1. The CDR3 contains 16 residues. V was pared by 1 base and J by 2 bases, with 3 bases of the junction left unmatched. From germline, CDR1 is SGHTA and CDR2 FQGNSA. The CDR3 spells CASSLGRGPNTGELFF. In nucleotides, the CDR3 is TGTGCCAGCAGCTTAGGCAGGGGGCCCAACACCGGGGAGCTGTTTTTT.

This chain joins TRBV7-8 and TRBJ2-2; a possible D gene is TRBD2 (5 bases). The CDR3 runs to 15 residues. The V and J ends lost 1 base and 1 base respectively, with 7 bases between them. Per germline, CDR1 SGHVS and CDR2 FQNEAQ. Here the CDR3 reads CASSLGRLNTGELFF. The CDR3 DNA sequence: TGTGCCAGCAGCTTAGGGAGGCTGAACACCGGGGAGCTGTTTTTT.

To note about this clone: A read error may produce the germline difference seen at one junction end. The chain recombines TRBV30 with TRBJ1-2; no clear D. This CDR3 is built from 11 residues. Germline V CDR1 and CDR2: GTSNPN, SVGIG (reference sequence). The CDR3 here is CAWSVAHTQVF. The CDR3 nucleotides are TGTGCCTGGAGTGTTGCGCACACCCAAGTCTTC.

V gene TRBV6-1 combines with J gene TRBJ2-3, with D perhaps matching TRBD2 (6 bases). The germline gives CDR1 MNHNS, CDR2 SASEGT. There are 15 residues in the CDR3. The germline V and J ends were trimmed by 8 bases and 0 bases, with 15 bases remaining between them. CDR3 amino acids: CASSLSGLSTDTQYF. The CDR3 DNA sequence: TGTGCCAGCTCCTTGAGCGGGCTAAGCACAGATACGCAGTATTTT.

The chain carries TRBV6-5 and TRBJ2-7; D remains ambiguous. Trimming removed 6 bases from V and 3 bases from J, with 6 bases in between. The CDR3 runs to 11 residues. Per germline, CDR1 MNHEY and CDR2 SVGAGI. Written as DNA, the CDR3 is TGTGCCAGCAGCCTTCACTACGAGCAGTACTTC. It specifies CASSLHYEQYF.

V and J are TRBV9 and TRBJ2-3; a weak D match, TRBD2 (6 bases). CDR3 size: 17 residues. Germline V gene sequence: CDR1 SGDLS, CDR2 YYNGEE. V was clipped by 0 bases and J by 2 bases, with 16 bases between them. For the CDR3, the DNA is TGTGCCAGCAGCGTAGTTACTAGCCCACAGAACACAGATACGCAGTATTTT. This encodes CASSVVTSPQNTDTQYF.

This chain connects TRBV7-3 to TRBJ2-3; TRBD2 matches at 15 bases. This CDR3 region has 19 residues. V shed 5 bases and J 3 bases; nucleotides not matched to a gene: 12. The germline gives CDR1 SGHTA, CDR2 FQGTGA. The DNA of the CDR3 is TGTGCCAGCAGCCGGACTAGCGGGGGGGCCATCGCGAGGACAGATACGCAGTATTTT. As protein: CASSRTSGGAIARTDTQYF.

This sequence joins TRBV5-4 and TRBJ1-2, with no clear D. Trimming removed 2 bases from V and 7 bases from J, with 15 bases in between. The CDR3 length is 14 residues. Germline assignment: CDR1 SGHNT and CDR2 YYREEE (reference sequence). CDR3 sequence: CASSLESQGGGYTF. The DNA for the CDR3 is TGTGCCAGCAGCTTAGAATCCCAAGGAGGTGGCTACACCTTC.

The V gene is TRBV18, the J gene TRBJ2-5; D uncertain. From germline, CDR1 is KGHSH and CDR2 LQKENI. The CDR3 has 11 amino acids. Trimming cost V 5 bases and J 3 bases, with 4 bases left between them. This chain's CDR3 is CASSAEETQYF. CDR3 nucleotides: TGTGCCAGCTCAGCTGAAGAGACCCAGTACTTC.

V and J are TRBV7-9 and TRBJ2-5, with D possibly being TRBD2 (5 bases). Germline-derived CDR1 and CDR2 are SEHNR and FQNEAQ (reference sequence). The CDR3 covers 14 residues. V dropped 4 bases and J dropped 1 base, with 10 bases sitting between them. This CDR3 reads CASSYRGGQETQYF. In DNA, the CDR3 is TGTGCCAGCAGCTACAGAGGAGGCCAAGAGACCCAGTACTTC.

This chain uses TRBV9 with TRBJ2-1; D not certain. Germline CDR1 and CDR2: SGDLS and YYNGEE. CDR3 length: 14 amino acids. The V end was cut by 2 bases, the J end by 2 bases, with 8 bases between. The CDR3 spells CASSVDGTYNEQFF. The CDR3 DNA is TGTGCCAGCAGCGTGGACGGAACCTACAATGAGCAGTTCTTC. The whole variable domain, filled in from reference TRBV9 and TRBJ2-1, reads DSGVTQTPKHLITATGQRVTLRCSPRSGDLSVYWYQQSLDQGLQFLIQYYNGEERAKGNILERFSAQQFPDLHSELNLSSLELGDSALYFCASSVDGTYNEQFFGPGTRLTVL.

The chain couples TRBV6-5 to TRBJ2-7, with TRBD2 matching over 10 bases. The junction had 2 bases not matched to a gene; V was cut back by 5 bases and J by 7 bases. This CDR3 comprises 12 residues. Germline V gene sequence: CDR1 MNHEY, CDR2 SVGAGI. As DNA, the CDR3 is TGTGCCAGCAGTGGGACTAGCGAAGAGCAGTACTTC. This translates into CASSGTSEEQYF.

V is TRBV18 and J is TRBJ1-1; D not resolved. V lost 6 bases, J lost 6 bases, and 14 bases lay in between. Germline V gene data show CDR1 as KGHSH and CDR2 as LQKENI. The CDR3 contains 13 residues. The CDR3 nucleotides are TGTGCCAGCTCCCTCAACGCGGAACCTGAAGCTTTCTTT. Translation gives CASSLNAEPEAFF.

This rearrangement joins TRBV12-5 to TRBJ2-2; D is possibly TRBD1 (6 bases). The germline V and J ends were trimmed by 6 bases and 8 bases, with 7 bases remaining between them. In germline, CDR1 is LGHNT, CDR2 FRNRAP. There are 11 residues in the CDR3. CDR3 sequence: CASGTGGELFF. In DNA form, the CDR3 reads TGTGCTAGTGGAACAGGGGGGGAGCTGTTTTTT. The whole variable domain, filled in from reference TRBV12-5 and TRBJ2-2, reads DARVTQTPRHKVTEMGQEVTMRCQPILGHNTVFWYRQTMMQGLELLAYFRNRAPLDDSGMPKDRFSAEMPDATLATLKIQPSEPRDSAVYFCASGTGGELFFGEGSRLTVL.

This rearrangement joins TRBV6-5 to TRBJ2-7, with 8 nucleotides matching TRBD2. This CDR3 is 14 amino acids long. CDR1 and CDR2 (germline): MNHEY, SVGAGI. Germline trimming cut 6 bases from V and 6 bases from J; bases unmatched to any gene: 10. The CDR3 sequence: CASRPLSGIIEQYF. Here the CDR3 DNA reads TGTGCCAGCAGGCCTCTTAGCGGGATTATCGAGCAGTACTTC.

On this clone itself: Its ends do not fully match the called genes, so a read error is possible. The genes are TRBV6-1 and TRBJ2-7; D unresolved. Looked up from germline, CDR1 is MNHNS and CDR2 is SASEGT. This CDR3 contains 16 residues. The CDR3 nucleotides are TGTGCCAGCAGTGCTCAGGCAGTTCAAGCTTCCTACGAGCAGTGCTTC. Its translation is CASSAQAVQASYEQCF.

The rearrangement uses TRBV5-5 and TRBJ1-1, with D uncertain. V dropped 0 bases and J dropped 5 bases, with 8 bases sitting between them. This CDR3 region has 13 residues. Germline values: CDR1 SGHKS, CDR2 YYEKEE (reference sequence). CDR3 amino acids: CASSLATETEAFF. CDR3 bases: TGTGCCAGCAGCTTGGCGACGGAGACTGAAGCTTTCTTT.

This clone was counted only a few times. The CDR3 loop is CASSYRDRFNTEAFF. CDR3 nucleotide sequence: TGTGCCAGCAGTTACAGGGACAGATTTAACACTGAAGCTTTCTTT. The chain joins TRBV6-5 to TRBJ1-1, with 7 bases lining up with TRBD1. Trimming took 2 bases from V and 2 from J; bases not matched to a gene: 5. This CDR3 is 15 amino acids long. Germline CDR1 and CDR2: MNHEY and SVGAGI.